Listed here are 28 T cell receptor beta chains from one sample, sequenced in a study of CD8 T cells in ankylosing spondylitis. From the 5' RACE reads, TCRdb called clonotypes with MiXCR, one entry per CDR3 protein. The sample includes 240,000 or so distinct CDR3 sequences, roughly a tenth seen only once; the top ten take under 7%. The sequenced material came from blood, either unsorted or a sorted T cell fraction (not recorded which). These receptors were obtained from a male donor with ankylosing spondylitis or in good health (not recorded which).

This clonotype came up many times. The CDR3 DNA follows: TGTGCCAGCAGCTCAGGGGTGACGAGCAATCAGCCCCAGCATTTT. It yields the protein CASSSGVTSNQPQHF. This chain uses TRBV5-5 with TRBJ1-5; possibly TRBD1 for D (6 bases). The V gene's germline CDR1 is SGHKS and CDR2 YYEKEE (reference sequence). The V and J ends lost 3 bases and 1 base respectively, with 11 bases between them. The CDR3 is 15 residues long.

This clonotype has at least ten counts. The J gene is TRBJ2-1, the V gene TRBV7-9, with no clear D. The germline V gene has CDR1 SEHNR and CDR2 FQNEAQ (reference sequence). Trimming removed 1 base at V and 8 bases at J, with 9 bases between. CDR3 size: 13 residues. DNA of the CDR3: TGTGCCAGCAGCTTAGATCCTAGGGATGAGCAGTTCTTC. Translation: CASSLDPRDEQFF.

The chain combines TRBV5-1 with TRBJ1-1, with D possibly being TRBD1 (5 bases). The germline CDR1 and CDR2 sequences are SGHRS and YFSETQ. The CDR3 is 13 residues long. V dropped 3 bases and J dropped 6 bases, with 12 bases sitting between them. The CDR3 nucleotides are TGCGCCAGCAGCTCGTCAGGGTTTGCTGAAGCTTTCTTT. Translation gives CASSSSGFAEAFF.

This clonotype came up many times. The chain carries TRBV27 and TRBJ1-1; possibly TRBD1 for D (6 bases). CDR3 size: 14 residues. V lost 10 bases to trimming and J lost 4 bases, with 19 bases between them. Per the germline V gene, CDR1 is MNHEY and CDR2 is SMNVEV (reference sequence). CDR3 bases: TGTGCCACTCACGATGGGGGCGCGGGCACTGAAGCTTTCTTT. Its protein is CATHDGGAGTEAFF.

This clonotype has ten or more counts. The chain combines TRBV6-4 with TRBJ2-1, with D perhaps matching TRBD2 (5 bases). This CDR3 is 13 amino acids long. Trimming shortened V by 6 bases and J by 9 bases, and 15 bases separated the two germline ends. The germline V gene encodes CDR1 MRHNA and CDR2 SNTAGT. CDR3 in DNA: TGTGCCAGCAGAGAAAGAGAGGGAAGTGAGCAGTTCTTC. Translation gives CASREREGSEQFF.

This clonotype appeared many times. The rearrangement links TRBV10-3 to TRBJ2-7; possible D gene TRBD1, 7 bases. Germline V lookup: CDR1 ENHRY, CDR2 SYGVKD. CDR3 length equals 14 residues. V was shortened by 4 bases and J by 3 bases, with 13 bases between the two germline ends. The CDR3 here is CAISGGDSSYEQYF. The CDR3 DNA reads TGTGCCATCAGTGGGGGGGACAGTAGCTACGAGCAGTACTTC.

This clonotype was counted ten times or more. This chain joins TRBV5-1 and TRBJ1-1; TRBD1 aligns across 9 bases. J lost 3 bases, V lost 4 bases, and 7 bases had no gene match. Germline V lookup: CDR1 SGHRS, CDR2 YFSETQ. The CDR3 totals 15 residues. This CDR3 reads CASSTGQGRHTEAFF. CDR3 coding DNA: TGCGCCAGCAGCACCGGACAGGGGCGTCACACTGAAGCTTTCTTT.

V and J are TRBV12-5 and TRBJ2-1; 12 positions agree with TRBD2. The CDR3 is 17 amino acids. Trimming at V came to 7 bases and at J to 7 bases, leaving 14 bases not matched to a gene. Germline V CDR1 and CDR2: LGHNT, FRNRAP. CDR3 region: CASANDLLAGGSNEQFF. In DNA form, the CDR3 reads TGTGCTAGTGCTAACGATCTACTAGCGGGGGGCTCGAATGAGCAGTTCTTC. Together with reference TRBV12-5 and TRBJ2-1, the CDR3 gives the full variable domain: DARVTQTPRHKVTEMGQEVTMRCQPILGHNTVFWYRQTMMQGLELLAYFRNRAPLDDSGMPKDRFSAEMPDATLATLKIQPSEPRDSAVYFCASANDLLAGGSNEQFFGPGTRLTVL.

This clonotype occurred a few times. The V call is TRBV2, the J call TRBJ2-5, with TRBD1 matching over 7 bases. The junction had 6 bases not matched to a gene; V was cut back by 6 bases and J by 2 bases. CDR3 length equals 14 residues. From germline, CDR1 is SNHLY and CDR2 FYNNEI. The CDR3 sequence: CASRPSTGQETQYF. CDR3 DNA sequence: TGTGCCAGCAGACCCTCGACAGGGCAAGAGACCCAGTACTTC. The whole variable domain, filled in from reference TRBV2 and TRBJ2-5, reads EPEVTQTPSHQVTQMGQEVILRCVPISNHLYFYWYRQILGQKVEFLVSFYNNEISEKSEIFDDQFSVERPDGSNFTLKIRSTKLEDSAMYFCASRPSTGQETQYFGPGTRLLVL.

This clonotype was seen repeatedly, ten times or more. The CDR3 is CASSPHLDLGYEQYF. CDR3 coding DNA: TGTGCCAGCAGTCCCCACCTGGATCTTGGCTACGAGCAGTACTTC. The chain has TRBV28 and TRBJ2-7, with no clear D. Trimming stripped 5 bases from V and 3 bases from J, with 17 bases between. CDR3 length equals 15 residues. Germline loops: CDR1 MDHEN, CDR2 SYDVKM.

This clonotype was observed at least ten times. The chain joins TRBV5-1 to TRBJ2-7; 8 bases line up with TRBD1. Germline CDR1 and CDR2: SGHRS and YFSETQ. V lost 3 bases and J lost 6; bases outside the gene matches: 5. This CDR3 region has 13 residues. This chain's CDR3 is CASSSGQGGEQYF. DNA of the CDR3: TGCGCCAGCAGCTCCGGACAGGGAGGCGAGCAGTACTTC.

The rearrangement uses TRBV18 and TRBJ2-3; possibly TRBD1 for D (6 bases). Germline V gene sequence: CDR1 KGHSH, CDR2 LQKENI. Trimming took 8 bases from V and 1 from J, leaving 13 bases between them. This CDR3 has 14 residues. The chain's CDR3 is CASGSGQRTDTQYF. CDR3 DNA sequence: TGTGCCAGCGGTTCCGGACAGCGCACAGATACGCAGTATTTT.

The chain uses TRBV7-3 and TRBJ2-2; D is ambiguous. The CDR3 runs 15 residues. The germline gives CDR1 SGHTA, CDR2 FQGTGA. V was cut by 2 bases and J by 1 base, with 8 bases left in between. CDR3 bases: TGTGCCAGCAGCTTATCGACTGAGAACACCGGGGAGCTGTTTTTT. Its protein product is CASSLSTENTGELFF. Together with reference TRBV7-3 and TRBJ2-2, the CDR3 gives the full variable domain: GAGVSQTPSNKVTEKGKYVELRCDPISGHTALYWYRQSLGQGPEFLIYFQGTGAADDSGLPNDRFFAVRPEGSVSTLKIQRTERGDSAVYLCASSLSTENTGELFFGEGSRLTVL.

The sample holds a few counts of this clonotype. The chain links TRBV7-3 to TRBJ2-1; 9 nucleotides line up with TRBD2. Germline V gene sequence: CDR1 SGHTA, CDR2 FQGTGA. The trim removed 5 bases at V and 7 bases at J, leaving 9 bases unmatched. The CDR3 consists of 15 residues. In DNA, the CDR3 is TGTGCCAGCAGCCCTAGCGGGATGAGTGTAAATGAGCAGTTCTTC. Translation: CASSPSGMSVNEQFF.

This clonotype has a handful of counts. Germline is not matched at one junction end, which may reflect a read error. The chain uses TRBV3-1 and TRBJ2-7; D call uncertain. Germline V lookup: CDR1 LGHDT, CDR2 YNNKEL (reference sequence). CDR3 size: 11 residues. DNA of the CDR3: TGTGCCAGCAGCCAAGATCTAATGACGACCTTC. It specifies CASSQDLMTTF.

This clonotype was observed a few times. The chain recombines TRBV10-3 with TRBJ1-2, with TRBD1 as a possible D gene (6 bases). Germline V gene data show CDR1 as ENHRY and CDR2 as SYGVKD. The CDR3 extends over 14 amino acids. Trimming took off 3 bases at V and 0 bases at J, with 8 bases between the two ends. CDR3 sequence reads: CAISEGGTNYGYTF. The CDR3 DNA reads as TGTGCCATCAGTGAAGGGGGGACTAACTATGGCTACACCTTC.

A word on this clonotype: A much more abundant neighbour one base away suggests this may be a read error. The chain is built from TRBV6-1 and TRBJ1-3, with D hard to call. There are 17 residues in the CDR3. From germline, CDR1 is MNHNS and CDR2 SASEGT. The CDR3 DNA reads as TGTGTCAGCAGTGAAGTCCCGGGTGGGAGCTCTGGAAACACCATATATTTT. This gives the protein CVSSEVPGGSSGNTIYF.

This clonotype was recorded many times. The rearrangement links TRBV20-1 to TRBJ2-1, with 11 bases lining up with TRBD2. The V segment lost 8 bases and the J segment 7 bases; nucleotides outside the gene matches: 7. Germline values: CDR1 DFQATT, CDR2 SNEGSKA (reference sequence). This CDR3 spans 13 amino acids. Here the CDR3 reads CSYSGGASNEQFF. The CDR3 nucleotides read TGCAGTTATAGCGGGGGGGCCTCAAATGAGCAGTTCTTC.

This clonotype has ten or more counts. The genes are TRBV6-1 and TRBJ2-1; 12 bases match TRBD2. V shed 2 bases and J 6 bases; nucleotides not matched to a gene: 2. CDR3 length: 15 amino acids. Germline values: CDR1 MNHNS, CDR2 SASEGT. CDR3 sequence: CASSELAGGPNEQFF. The CDR3 DNA follows: TGTGCCAGCAGTGAACTAGCGGGAGGGCCCAATGAGCAGTTCTTC.

Only a few counts were recorded for this clonotype. The rearrangement links TRBV7-6 to TRBJ2-3, with D tentatively TRBD1 (6 bases). V was pared by 5 bases and J by 0 bases, with 12 bases between. This CDR3 contains 15 residues. From germline, CDR1 is SGHVS and CDR2 FNYEAQ. CDR3 sequence reads: CASSATGSSTDTQYF. CDR3 nucleotide sequence: TGTGCCAGCAGCGCCACAGGGTCGAGCACAGATACGCAGTATTTT.

This clonotype was counted a few times. CDR3 region: CSVDFGGNQPQHF. CDR3 in DNA: TGCAGCGTTGATTTCGGTGGAAATCAGCCCCAGCATTTT. This chain joins TRBV29-1 and TRBJ1-5; D gene ambiguous. The CDR3 runs to 13 residues. Germline CDR1 is SQVTM and CDR2 is ANQGSEA. V was clipped by 3 bases and J by 4 bases, with 10 bases between them.

This clonotype came up a few times. The rearrangement links TRBV7-3 to TRBJ2-2; D gene ambiguous. This CDR3 spans 14 amino acids. Germline CDR1 is SGHTA and CDR2 is FQGTGA. V was pared by 4 bases and J by 5 bases, with 11 bases between. The CDR3 spells CASSYYTGTGELFF. The CDR3 DNA sequence: TGTGCCAGCAGCTACTACACTGGAACCGGGGAGCTGTTTTTT.

The chain combines TRBV18 with TRBJ1-1; D gene unclear. The CDR3 extends over 12 amino acids. The V gene lost 8 bases and the J gene lost 6 bases, with 13 bases spanning the gap. From germline, CDR1 is KGHSH and CDR2 LQKENI. The CDR3 DNA sequence: TGTGCCAGCCATGACGCGAGGGCTGAAGCTTTCTTT. It encodes CASHDARAEAFF.

This clonotype came up many times. The chain carries TRBV5-5 and TRBJ2-1; D call uncertain. Per the germline V gene, CDR1 is SGHKS and CDR2 is YYEKEE (reference sequence). The ends were cut back, 1 base at V and 7 bases at J, with 6 bases in the middle. This CDR3 is 12 amino acids long. The CDR3, as DNA: TGTGCCAGCAGCTTGAGGCTAAATGAGCAGTTCTTC. It codes for CASSLRLNEQFF.

The chain joins TRBV20-1 to TRBJ2-5, with D uncertain. The CDR3 totals 11 residues. V lost 6 bases and J 3 bases, leaving 8 bases between the germline ends. Germline loops: CDR1 DFQATT, CDR2 SNEGSKA (reference sequence). The CDR3 DNA follows: TGCAGTGCAGAAGATGAAGAGACCCAGTACTTC. It specifies CSAEDEETQYF.

This clonotype was detected many times. The rearrangement links TRBV27 to TRBJ2-2; 8 positions agree with TRBD1. Germline V lookup: CDR1 MNHEY, CDR2 SMNVEV (reference sequence). The CDR3 has 13 amino acids. V was clipped by 6 bases and J by 6 bases; unmatched bases: 3. The CDR3 DNA reads TGTGCCAGCAGGACAGGGGTTCCCGGGGAGCTGTTTTTT. Protein product: CASRTGVPGELFF.

The J gene is TRBJ2-1, the V gene TRBV6-6; possibly TRBD2 for D (6 bases). Germline V gene sequence: CDR1 MNHNY, CDR2 SVGAGI (reference sequence). Trimming took 8 bases from V and 6 from J, leaving 8 bases between them. CDR3 length: 11 residues. The CDR3 DNA follows: TGTGCCAGCTTAGCGGCCAATGAGCAGTTCTTC. Its protein product is CASLAANEQFF.

This clonotype was picked up many times. The chain has TRBV29-1 and TRBJ2-7, with 8 bases fitting TRBD1. The CDR3 is 13 amino acids. Trimming cost V 4 bases and J 3 bases; bases outside gene matches: 5. Germline V gene data show CDR1 as SQVTM and CDR2 as ANQGSEA. The CDR3 sequence: CSVGGTGSYEQYF. The CDR3 nucleotides are TGCAGCGTTGGTGGGACAGGAAGCTACGAGCAGTACTTC.